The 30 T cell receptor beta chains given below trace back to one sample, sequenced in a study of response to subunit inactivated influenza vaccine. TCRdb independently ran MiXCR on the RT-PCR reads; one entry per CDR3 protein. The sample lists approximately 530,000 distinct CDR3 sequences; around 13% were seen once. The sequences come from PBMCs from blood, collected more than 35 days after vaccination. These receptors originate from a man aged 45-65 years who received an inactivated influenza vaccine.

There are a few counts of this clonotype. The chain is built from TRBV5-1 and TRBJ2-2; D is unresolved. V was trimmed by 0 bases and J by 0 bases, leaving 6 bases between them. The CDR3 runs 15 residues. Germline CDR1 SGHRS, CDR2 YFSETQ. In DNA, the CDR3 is TGCGCCAGCAGCTTGGCACAGTCGAACACCGGGGAGCTGTTTTTT. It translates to CASSLAQSNTGELFF.

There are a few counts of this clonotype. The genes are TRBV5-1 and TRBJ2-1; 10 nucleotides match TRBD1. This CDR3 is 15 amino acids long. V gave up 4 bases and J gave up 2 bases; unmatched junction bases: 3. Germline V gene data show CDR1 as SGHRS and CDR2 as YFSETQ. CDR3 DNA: TGCGCCAGCAGCGTGACAGGGGGCACCTACAATGAGCAGTTCTTC. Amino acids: CASSVTGGTYNEQFF.

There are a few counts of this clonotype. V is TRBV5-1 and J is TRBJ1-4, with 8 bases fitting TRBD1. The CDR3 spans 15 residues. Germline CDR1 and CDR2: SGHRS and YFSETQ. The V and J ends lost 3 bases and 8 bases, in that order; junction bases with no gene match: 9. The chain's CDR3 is CASSSTGGALEKLFF. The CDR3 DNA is TGCGCCAGCAGCTCAACAGGGGGGGCTCTGGAAAAACTGTTTTTT.

CDR3: CASSLAGGISGNTIYF. The CDR3 coding sequence is TGTGCCAGCAGCTTGGCAGGGGGGATCTCTGGAAACACCATATATTTT. V and J are TRBV5-4 and TRBJ1-3, with TRBD1 identical over 7 bases. Germline CDR1 SGHNT, CDR2 YYREEE (reference sequence). J gave up 0 bases and V 0 bases, and 3 bases lay outside the gene matches. This CDR3 has 16 amino acids.

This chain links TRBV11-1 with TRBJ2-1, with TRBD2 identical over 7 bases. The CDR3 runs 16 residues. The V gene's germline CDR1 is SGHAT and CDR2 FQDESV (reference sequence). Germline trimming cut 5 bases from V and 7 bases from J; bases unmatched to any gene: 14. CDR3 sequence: CASSGSQRGGSNEQFF. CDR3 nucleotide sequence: TGTGCCAGCAGCGGGTCCCAGCGGGGAGGGTCGAATGAGCAGTTCTTC.

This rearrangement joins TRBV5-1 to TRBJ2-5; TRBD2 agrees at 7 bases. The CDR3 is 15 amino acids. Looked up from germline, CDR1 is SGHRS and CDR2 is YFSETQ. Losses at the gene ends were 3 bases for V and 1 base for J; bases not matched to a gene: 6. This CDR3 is CASSSGAGIQETQYF. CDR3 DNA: TGCGCCAGCAGCTCGGGAGCGGGGATCCAAGAGACCCAGTACTTC.

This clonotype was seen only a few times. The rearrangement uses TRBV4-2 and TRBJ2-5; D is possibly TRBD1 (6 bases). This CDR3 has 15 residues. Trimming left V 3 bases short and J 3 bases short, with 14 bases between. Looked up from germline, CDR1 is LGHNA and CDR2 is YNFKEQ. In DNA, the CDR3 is TGTGCCAGCAGCCAGGTACAGGGTCACGAAGAGACCCAGTACTTC. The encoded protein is CASSQVQGHEETQYF.

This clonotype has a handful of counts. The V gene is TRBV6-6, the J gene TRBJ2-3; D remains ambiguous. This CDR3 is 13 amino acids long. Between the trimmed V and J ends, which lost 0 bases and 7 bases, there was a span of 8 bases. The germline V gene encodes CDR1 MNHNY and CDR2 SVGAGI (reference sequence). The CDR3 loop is CASSYSDGYTQYF. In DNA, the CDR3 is TGTGCCAGCAGTTACTCGGACGGGTATACGCAGTATTTT.

The CDR3 sequence is CASSLSAGPFSYEQYF. In DNA form, the CDR3 reads TGTGCCAGCAGTTTATCGGCAGGCCCTTTCTCCTACGAGCAGTACTTC. V gene TRBV27 combines with J gene TRBJ2-7; D is unresolved. CDR1 MNHEY and CDR2 SMNVEV come from the germline V gene (reference sequence). Trimming pared 0 bases from V and 0 bases from J, leaving 12 bases between. This CDR3 has 16 residues.

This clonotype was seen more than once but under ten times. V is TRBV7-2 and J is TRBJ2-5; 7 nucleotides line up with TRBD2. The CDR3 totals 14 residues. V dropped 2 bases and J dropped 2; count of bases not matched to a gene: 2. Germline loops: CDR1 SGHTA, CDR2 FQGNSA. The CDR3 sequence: CASSLWGGQETQYF. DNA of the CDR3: TGTGCCAGCAGCTTATGGGGGGGTCAAGAGACCCAGTACTTC.

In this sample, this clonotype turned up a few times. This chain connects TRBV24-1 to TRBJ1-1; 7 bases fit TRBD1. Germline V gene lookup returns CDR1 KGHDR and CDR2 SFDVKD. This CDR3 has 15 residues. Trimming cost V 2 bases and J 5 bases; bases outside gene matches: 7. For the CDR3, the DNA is TGTGCCACCAGTGATTCTTCCAGGGGGAATACTGAAGCTTTCTTT. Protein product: CATSDSSRGNTEAFF.

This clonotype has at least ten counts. CDR3 sequence (DNA): TGTGCCAGCAGCTTGGTGGGGCCGCGTCACAATGAGCAGTTCTTC. Its translation: CASSLVGPRHNEQFF. The chain combines TRBV5-6 with TRBJ2-1; a possible D gene is TRBD1 (5 bases). Looked up from germline, CDR1 is SGHDT and CDR2 is YYEEEE. The CDR3 spans 15 residues. Trimming removed 0 bases from V and 5 bases from J, with 12 bases in between. Supplemented by reference TRBV5-6 and TRBJ2-1, the full variable domain reads DAGVTQSPTHLIKTRGQQVTLRCSPKSGHDTVSWYQQALGQGPQFIFQYYEEEERQRGNFPDRFSGHQFPNYSSELNVNALLLGDSALYLCASSLVGPRHNEQFFGPGTRLTVL.

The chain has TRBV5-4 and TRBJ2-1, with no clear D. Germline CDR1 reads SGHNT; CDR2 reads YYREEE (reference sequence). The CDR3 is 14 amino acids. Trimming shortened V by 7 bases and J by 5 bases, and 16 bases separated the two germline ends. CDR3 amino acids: CASAMDRLDNEQFF. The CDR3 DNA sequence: TGTGCCAGCGCGATGGACCGCCTGGACAATGAGCAGTTCTTC.

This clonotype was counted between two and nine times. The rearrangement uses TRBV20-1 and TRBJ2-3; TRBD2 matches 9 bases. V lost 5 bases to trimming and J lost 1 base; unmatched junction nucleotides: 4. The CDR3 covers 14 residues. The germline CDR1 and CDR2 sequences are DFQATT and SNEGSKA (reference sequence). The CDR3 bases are TGCAGTGCTCCCAGGACTAGCGGCACAGATACGCAGTATTTT. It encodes CSAPRTSGTDTQYF.

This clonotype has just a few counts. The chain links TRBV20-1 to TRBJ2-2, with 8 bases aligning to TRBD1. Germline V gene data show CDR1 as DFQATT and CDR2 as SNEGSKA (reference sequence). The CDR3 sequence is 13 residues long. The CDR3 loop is CSLQGANTGELFF. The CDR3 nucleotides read TGCAGCCTACAGGGGGCGAACACCGGGGAGCTGTTTTTT.

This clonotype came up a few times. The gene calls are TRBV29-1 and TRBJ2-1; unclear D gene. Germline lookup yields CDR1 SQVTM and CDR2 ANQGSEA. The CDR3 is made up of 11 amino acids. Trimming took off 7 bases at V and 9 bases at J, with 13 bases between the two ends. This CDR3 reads CSALVSSEQFF. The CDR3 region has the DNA TGCAGCGCCCTGGTCAGCAGTGAGCAGTTCTTC.

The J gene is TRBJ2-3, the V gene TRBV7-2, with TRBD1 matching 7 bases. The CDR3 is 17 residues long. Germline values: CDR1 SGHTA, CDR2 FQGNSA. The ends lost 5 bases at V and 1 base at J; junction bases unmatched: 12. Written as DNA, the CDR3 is TGTGCCAGCAGCAAGGCCCTGACAGGGCTGGGCACAGATACGCAGTATTTT. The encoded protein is CASSKALTGLGTDTQYF.

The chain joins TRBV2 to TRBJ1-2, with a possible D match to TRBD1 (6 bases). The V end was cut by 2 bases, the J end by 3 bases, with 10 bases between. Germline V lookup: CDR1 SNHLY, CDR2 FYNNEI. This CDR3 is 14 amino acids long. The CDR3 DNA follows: TGTGCCAGCAGTGAACTGACAGGTGACTATGGCTACACCTTC. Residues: CASSELTGDYGYTF.

Here the CDR3 reads CAINGQGKSEAFF. The CDR3 nucleotides are TGTGCCATCAACGGACAGGGAAAGTCTGAAGCTTTCTTT. The chain links TRBV10-3 to TRBJ1-1; 8 nucleotides line up with TRBD1. J was trimmed by 6 bases and V by 7 bases; bases with no gene match: 7. CDR1 is ENHRY and CDR2 is SYGVKD in the germline V gene. The length of the CDR3 is 13 residues.

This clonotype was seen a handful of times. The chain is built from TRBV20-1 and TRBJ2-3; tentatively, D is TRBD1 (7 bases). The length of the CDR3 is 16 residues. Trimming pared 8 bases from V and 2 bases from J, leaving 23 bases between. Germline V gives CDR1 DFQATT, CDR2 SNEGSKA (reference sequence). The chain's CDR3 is CSTRGQGGFYTDTQYF. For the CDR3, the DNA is TGCAGTACACGAGGGCAGGGGGGTTTTTACACAGATACGCAGTATTTT.

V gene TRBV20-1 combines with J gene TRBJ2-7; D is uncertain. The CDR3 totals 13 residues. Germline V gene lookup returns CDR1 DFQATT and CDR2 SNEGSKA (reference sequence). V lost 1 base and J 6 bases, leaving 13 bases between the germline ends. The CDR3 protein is CSARGRMKREQYF. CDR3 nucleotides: TGCAGTGCTAGAGGGAGAATGAAGCGCGAGCAGTACTTC.

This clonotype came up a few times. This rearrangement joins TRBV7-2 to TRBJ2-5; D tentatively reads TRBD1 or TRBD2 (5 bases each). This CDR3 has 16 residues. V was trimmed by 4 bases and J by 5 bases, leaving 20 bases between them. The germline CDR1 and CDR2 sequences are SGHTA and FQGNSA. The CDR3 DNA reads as TGTGCCAGCAGCTCCAGAATCTGGGACGGTTACGAGACCCAGTACTTC. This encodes CASSSRIWDGYETQYF.

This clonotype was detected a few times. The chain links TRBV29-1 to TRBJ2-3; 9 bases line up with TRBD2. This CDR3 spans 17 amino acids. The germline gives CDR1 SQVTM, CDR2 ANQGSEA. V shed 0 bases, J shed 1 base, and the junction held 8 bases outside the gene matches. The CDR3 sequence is CSVEDRVAGGGTDTQYF. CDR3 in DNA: TGCAGCGTTGAAGATCGGGTGGCGGGAGGGGGCACAGATACGCAGTATTTT.

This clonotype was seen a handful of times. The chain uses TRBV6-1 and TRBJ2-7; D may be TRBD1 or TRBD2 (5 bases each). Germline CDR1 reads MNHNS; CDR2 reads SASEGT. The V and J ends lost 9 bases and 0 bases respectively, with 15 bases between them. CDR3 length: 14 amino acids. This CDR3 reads CASTSGRNSYEQYF. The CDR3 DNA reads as TGTGCCAGTACATCGGGACGGAACTCCTACGAGCAGTACTTC.

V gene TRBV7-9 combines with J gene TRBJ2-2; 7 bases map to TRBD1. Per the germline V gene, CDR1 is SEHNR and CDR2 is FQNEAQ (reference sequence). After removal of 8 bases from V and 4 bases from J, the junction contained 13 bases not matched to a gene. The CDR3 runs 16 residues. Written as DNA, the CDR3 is TGTGCCAGCTCATCTTGGGGGACAGCCTCCACCGGGGAGCTGTTTTTT. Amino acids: CASSSWGTASTGELFF.

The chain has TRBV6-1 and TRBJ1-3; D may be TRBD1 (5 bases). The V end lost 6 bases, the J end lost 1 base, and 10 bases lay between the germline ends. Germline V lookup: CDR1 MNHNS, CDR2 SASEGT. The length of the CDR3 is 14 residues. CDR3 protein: CASSTTVSGNTIYF. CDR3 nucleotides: TGTGCCAGCAGCACGACAGTTTCTGGAAACACCATATATTTT.

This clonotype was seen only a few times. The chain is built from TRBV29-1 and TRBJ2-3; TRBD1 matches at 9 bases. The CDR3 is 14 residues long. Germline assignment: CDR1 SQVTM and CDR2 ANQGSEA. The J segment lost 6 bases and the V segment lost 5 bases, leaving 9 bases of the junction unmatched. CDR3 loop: CSVKRGQGLDTQYF. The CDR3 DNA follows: TGCAGCGTTAAACGGGGACAGGGTCTCGATACGCAGTATTTT.

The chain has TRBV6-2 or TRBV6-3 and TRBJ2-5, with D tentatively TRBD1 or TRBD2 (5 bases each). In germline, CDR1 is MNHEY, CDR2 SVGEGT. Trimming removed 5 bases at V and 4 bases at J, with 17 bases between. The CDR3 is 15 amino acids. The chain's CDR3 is CASSHGAGIPETQYF. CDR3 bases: TGTGCCAGCAGTCACGGGGCCGGGATCCCAGAGACCCAGTACTTC.

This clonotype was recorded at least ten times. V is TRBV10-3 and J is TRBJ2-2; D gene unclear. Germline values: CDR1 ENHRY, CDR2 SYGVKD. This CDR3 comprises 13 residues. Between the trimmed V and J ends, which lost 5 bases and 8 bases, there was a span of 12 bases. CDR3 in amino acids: CAISPPQRGELFF. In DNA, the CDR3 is TGTGCCATCAGTCCCCCTCAGCGTGGGGAGCTGTTTTTT.

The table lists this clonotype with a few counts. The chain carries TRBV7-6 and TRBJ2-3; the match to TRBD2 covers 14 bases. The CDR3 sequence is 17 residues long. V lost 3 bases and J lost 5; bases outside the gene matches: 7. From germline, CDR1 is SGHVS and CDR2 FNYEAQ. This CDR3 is CASSFETSGRAGDTQYF. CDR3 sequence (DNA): TGTGCCAGCAGCTTTGAGACTAGCGGGAGGGCCGGAGATACGCAGTATTTT.